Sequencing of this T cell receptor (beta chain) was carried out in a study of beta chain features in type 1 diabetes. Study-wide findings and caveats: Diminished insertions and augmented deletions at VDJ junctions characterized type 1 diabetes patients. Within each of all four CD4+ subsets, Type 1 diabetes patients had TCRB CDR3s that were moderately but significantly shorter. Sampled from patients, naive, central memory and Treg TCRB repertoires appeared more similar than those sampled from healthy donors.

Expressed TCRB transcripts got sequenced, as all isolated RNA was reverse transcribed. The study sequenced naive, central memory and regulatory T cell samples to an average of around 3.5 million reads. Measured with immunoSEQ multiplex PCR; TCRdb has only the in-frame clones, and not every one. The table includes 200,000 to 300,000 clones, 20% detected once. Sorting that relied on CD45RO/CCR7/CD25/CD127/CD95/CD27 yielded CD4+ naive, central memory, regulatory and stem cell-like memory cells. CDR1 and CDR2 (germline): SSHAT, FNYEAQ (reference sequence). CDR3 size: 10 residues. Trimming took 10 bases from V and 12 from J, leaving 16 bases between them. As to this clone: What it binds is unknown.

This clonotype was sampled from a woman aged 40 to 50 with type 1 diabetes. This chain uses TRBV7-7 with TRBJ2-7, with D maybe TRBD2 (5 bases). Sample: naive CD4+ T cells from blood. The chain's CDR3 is CAILRERLYF. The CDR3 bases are TGTGCCATCCTCCGAGAGCGGCTGTACTTC.